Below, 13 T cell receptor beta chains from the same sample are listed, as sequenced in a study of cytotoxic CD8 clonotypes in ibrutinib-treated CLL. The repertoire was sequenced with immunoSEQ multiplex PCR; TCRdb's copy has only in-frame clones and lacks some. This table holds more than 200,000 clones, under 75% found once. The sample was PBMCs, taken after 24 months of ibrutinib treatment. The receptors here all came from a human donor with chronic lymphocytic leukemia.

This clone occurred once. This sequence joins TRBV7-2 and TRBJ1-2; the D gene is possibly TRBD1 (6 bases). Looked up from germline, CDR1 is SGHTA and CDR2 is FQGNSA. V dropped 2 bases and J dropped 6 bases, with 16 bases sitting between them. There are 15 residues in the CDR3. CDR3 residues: CASSLTGPLSDGYTF. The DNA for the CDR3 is TGTGCCAGCAGCTTAACAGGGCCCTTATCGGATGGCTACACCTTC.

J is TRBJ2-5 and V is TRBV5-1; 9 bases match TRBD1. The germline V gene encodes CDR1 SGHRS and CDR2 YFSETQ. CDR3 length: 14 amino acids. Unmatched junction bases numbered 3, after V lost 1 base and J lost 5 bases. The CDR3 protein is CASSLTGGEETQYF. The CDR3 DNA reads TGCGCCAGCAGCTTGACAGGGGGCGAGGAGACCCAGTACTTC.

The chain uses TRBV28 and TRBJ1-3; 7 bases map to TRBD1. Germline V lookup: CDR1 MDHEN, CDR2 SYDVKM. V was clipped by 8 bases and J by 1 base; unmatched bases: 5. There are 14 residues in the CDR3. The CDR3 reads CASYGTASGNTIYF. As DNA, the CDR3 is TGTGCCAGCTATGGGACAGCTTCTGGAAACACCATATATTTT.

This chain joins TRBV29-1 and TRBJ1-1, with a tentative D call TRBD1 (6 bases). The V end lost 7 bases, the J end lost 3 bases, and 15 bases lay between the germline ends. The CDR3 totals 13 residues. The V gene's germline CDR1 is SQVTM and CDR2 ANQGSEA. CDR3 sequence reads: CSGAQGFDTEAFF. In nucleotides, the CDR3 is TGCAGCGGCGCGCAGGGGTTCGACACTGAAGCTTTCTTT.

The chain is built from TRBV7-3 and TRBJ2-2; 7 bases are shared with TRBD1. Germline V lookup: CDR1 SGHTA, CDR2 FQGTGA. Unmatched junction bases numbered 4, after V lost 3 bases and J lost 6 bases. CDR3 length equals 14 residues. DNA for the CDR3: TGTGCCAGCAGCTTCGACAGGGCTCCCGGGGAGCTGTTTTTT. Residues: CASSFDRAPGELFF. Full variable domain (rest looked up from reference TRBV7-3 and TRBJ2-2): GAGVSQTPSNKVTEKGKYVELRCDPISGHTALYWYRQSLGQGPEFLIYFQGTGAADDSGLPNDRFFAVRPEGSVSTLKIQRTERGDSAVYLCASSFDRAPGELFFGEGSRLTVL.

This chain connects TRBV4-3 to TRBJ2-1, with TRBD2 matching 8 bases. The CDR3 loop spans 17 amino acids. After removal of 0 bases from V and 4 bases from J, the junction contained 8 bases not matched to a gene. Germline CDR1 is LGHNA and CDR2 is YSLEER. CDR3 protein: CASSQDPPSGYYNEQFF. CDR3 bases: TGCGCCAGCAGCCAAGATCCTCCTAGCGGGTATTACAATGAGCAGTTCTTC.

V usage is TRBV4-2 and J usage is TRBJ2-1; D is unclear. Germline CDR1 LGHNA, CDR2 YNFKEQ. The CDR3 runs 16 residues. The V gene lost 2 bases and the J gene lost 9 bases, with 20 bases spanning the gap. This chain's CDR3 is CASSQWLWAAHVEQFF. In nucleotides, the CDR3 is TGTGCCAGCAGCCAATGGTTGTGGGCAGCTCACGTTGAGCAGTTCTTC.

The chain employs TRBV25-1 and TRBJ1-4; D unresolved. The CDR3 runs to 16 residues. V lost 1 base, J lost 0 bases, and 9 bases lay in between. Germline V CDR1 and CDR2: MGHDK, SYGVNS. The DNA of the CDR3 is TGTGCCAGCAGTGAATTGGCGGAGACAACTAATGAAAAACTGTTTTTT. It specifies CASSELAETTNEKLFF.

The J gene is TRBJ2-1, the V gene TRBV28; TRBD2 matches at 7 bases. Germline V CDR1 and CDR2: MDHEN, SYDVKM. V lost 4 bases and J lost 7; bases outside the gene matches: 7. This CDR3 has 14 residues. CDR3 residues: CASSSRTSLNEQFF. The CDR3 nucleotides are TGTGCCAGCAGTTCACGGACTAGTCTTAATGAGCAGTTCTTC.

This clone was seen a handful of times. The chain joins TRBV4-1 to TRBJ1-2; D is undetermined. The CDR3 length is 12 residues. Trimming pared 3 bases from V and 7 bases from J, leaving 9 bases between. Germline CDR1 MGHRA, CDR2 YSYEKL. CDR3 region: CASSQGASGYTF. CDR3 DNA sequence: TGCGCCAGCAGCCAGGGTGCGAGTGGCTACACCTTC.

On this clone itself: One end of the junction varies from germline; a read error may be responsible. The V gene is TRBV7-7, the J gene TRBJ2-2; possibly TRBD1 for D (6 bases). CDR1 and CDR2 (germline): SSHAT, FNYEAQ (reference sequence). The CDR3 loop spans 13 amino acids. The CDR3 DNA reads TGTGCTAGCAGGACAGACTTTTTGGGGGAGCTGTTTTTT. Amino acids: CASRTDFLGELFF. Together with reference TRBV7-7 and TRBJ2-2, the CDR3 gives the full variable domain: GAGVSQSPRYKVTKRGQDVTLRCDPISSHATLYWYQQALGQGPEFLTYFNYEAQPDKSGLPSDRFSAERPEGSISTLTIQRTEQRDSAMYRCASRTDFLGELFFGEGSRLTVL.

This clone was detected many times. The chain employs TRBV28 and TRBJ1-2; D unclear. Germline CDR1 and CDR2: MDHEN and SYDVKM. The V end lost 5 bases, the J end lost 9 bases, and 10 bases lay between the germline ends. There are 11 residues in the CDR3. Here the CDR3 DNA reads TGTGCCAGCAGTACGACGGGGAGCTACACCTTC. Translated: CASSTTGSYTF.

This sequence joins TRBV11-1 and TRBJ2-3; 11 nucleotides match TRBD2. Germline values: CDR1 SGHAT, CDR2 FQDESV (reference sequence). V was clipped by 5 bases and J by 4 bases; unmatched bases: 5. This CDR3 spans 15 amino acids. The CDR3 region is CASSLSSGRPDTQYF. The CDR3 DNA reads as TGTGCCAGCAGCCTTTCTAGCGGGAGGCCAGATACGCAGTATTTT.